This T cell receptor beta chain was documented in a study of T cell responses to AZD1222 COVID-19 vaccine. As for this clone: Its antigen is unidentified.

Produced via immunoSEQ multiplex PCR; TCRdb's table is partial and in-frame only. Altogether 95,000 to 150,000 clones are present, about 88% being singletons, with the ten largest covering roughly 2.4%. Germline values: CDR1 MNHEY, CDR2 SVGAGI. Trimming pared 6 bases from V and 1 base from J, leaving 9 bases between. The CDR3 totals 14 residues. Study outcomes and limitations: Nearly half of spike-specific TCRs reportedly go after variant regions that carry no mutations. Vaccination with two AZD1222 doses was followed by a rise in Spike-specific TCR breadth and depth. Every sample of the repertoires postdated the peak T cell response.

The chain is built from TRBV6-5 and TRBJ2-2, with D hard to call. The source was peripheral blood, collected on day 0 of AZD1222 vaccination. This clonotype was obtained from an adult in good health. CDR3 protein: CASRWQQNTGELFF. The CDR3, as DNA: TGTGCCAGCAGGTGGCAGCAGAACACCGGGGAGCTGTTTTTT.